The entry below gives a single TCR beta chain sequence along with its context. The source of the sample is a study of blood T cell repertoires in COVID-19. Profiled with immunoSEQ multiplex PCR; TCRdb holds only in-frame clones, not every one. The sample yields around 130,000 clones, 70% to 90% seen once. V trimming: 5 bases; J trimming: 1 base; junction bases outside the gene matches: 6. The CDR3 runs 15 residues. Germline CDR1 and CDR2: MNHEY and SVGEGT. J is TRBJ2-7 and V is TRBV6-2 or TRBV6-3; the match to TRBD1 covers 9 bases. Specimen: PBMCs or T cells enriched from blood (not recorded which). This TCR derives from a woman between 50 and 59 years old who had recovered from COVID-19. The CDR3 loop reads CASSTGGQGSYEQYF. The CDR3 coding sequence is TGTGCCAGCAGTACAGGGGGCCAGGGGTCCTACGAGCAGTACTTC.